One T cell receptor (beta chain) is described in this entry. This specimen comes from a study of PD-1 blockade in classical Hodgkin lymphoma. CDR1 and CDR2 from the germline V gene are SNHLY and FYNNEI. The ends lost 7 bases at V and 0 bases at J; junction bases unmatched: 4. CDR3 size: 15 residues. TCRdb keeps only in-frame clones here, not all; method: immunoSEQ multiplex PCR. The table lists under 35,000 clones, roughly 76% of them singletons. Sample time point: cycle 4 day 1 (C4D1), after five to seven weeks of nivolumab. Every patient had relapsed following autologous stem cell transplantation, and cohorts differed in brentuximab vedotin exposure.

The chain employs TRBV2 and TRBJ2-3; 10 nucleotides match TRBD1. The sample here was peripheral blood mononuclear cells (PBMCs), taken before the fourth cycle of nivolumab. The source is a human donor with classical Hodgkin lymphoma. The CDR3 nucleotides read TGTGCCAGCAAGGACAGGGGGTTTAGCACAGATACGCAGTATTTT. Its translation is CASKDRGFSTDTQYF.